The rows below give T cell receptor delta chains drawn from one sample of a study of gamma-delta T cells after stem cell transplantation. TCRdb redid clone calling on the RT-PCR reads using CATT. In the table there are roughly 3,000 delta-chain clones, about a sixth of which are singletons. The material sequenced was gamma-delta T cells. Receptors were obtained from a human donor. It is not recorded whose cells these are; they may come from a transplant donor. The CDR3 runs from the conserved cysteine through the conserved F or W. The D gene is left open where the match is weak. Expanded clones get a size class; other rows say once, few or many, or leave the size out.

d_gene: TRDD3
abundance: .
j_gene: TRDJ1
v_gene: TRDV2
CDR3aa: CACDTLLGDTPYTDKLIF
CDR3nt: TGTGCCTGTGACACTCTACTGGGGGATACGCCTTACACCGATAAACTCATCTTT

d_gene: TRDD3
abundance: .
j_gene: TRDJ3
v_gene: TRDV2
CDR3aa: CACDGLLGDTATCDTRPMFF
CDR3nt: TGTGCCTGTGACGGGCTACTGGGGGATACTGCCACCTGTGACACCCGACCGATGTTTTTC

d_gene: TRDD3
abundance: few
j_gene: TRDJ1
v_gene: TRDV2
CDR3aa: CACDSAFRSTGGYKDKLIF
CDR3nt: TGTGCCTGTGACTCAGCCTTCCGCAGTACTGGGGGATACAAGGATAAACTCATCTTT

d_gene: TRDD3
abundance: few
j_gene: TRDJ1
v_gene: TRDV2
CDR3aa: CACDTVLGDSYTDKLIF
CDR3nt: TGTGCCTGTGACACTGTGCTGGGGGATTCATACACCGATAAACTCATCTTT

d_gene: TRDD3
abundance: .
j_gene: TRDJ1
v_gene: TRDV2
CDR3aa: CACDSVLGDTSDKLIF
CDR3nt: TGTGCCTGTGACTCCGTACTGGGGGATACCTCCGATAAACTCATCTTT

d_gene: .
abundance: .
j_gene: TRDJ1
v_gene: TRDV2
CDR3aa: CACDTVRGILGNSDGLIF
CDR3nt: TGTGCCTGTGACACCGTTCGAGGGATACTGGGAAATAGTGATGGGCTCATCTTT

d_gene: .
abundance: .
j_gene: TRDJ3
v_gene: TRDV2
CDR3aa: CACDTAESGLGSGENSWDTRQMFF
CDR3nt: TGTGCCTGTGACACCGCGGAGAGTGGTCTGGGGTCGGGAGAAAACTCCTGGGACACCCGGCAGATGTTTTTC

d_gene: TRDD3
abundance: .
j_gene: TRDJ1
v_gene: TRDV2
CDR3aa: CACDTLLGDKGPDKLIF
CDR3nt: TGTGCCTGTGACACCTTACTGGGGGATAAAGGGCCCGATAAACTCATCTTT

d_gene: TRDD3
abundance: .
j_gene: TRDJ1
v_gene: TRDV2
CDR3aa: CACDTLGAPADNLIF
CDR3nt: TGTGCCTGTGACACCCTGGGGGCCCCGGCCGATAACCTCATCTTT

d_gene: TRDD3
abundance: .
j_gene: TRDJ1
v_gene: TRDV2
CDR3aa: CACDTVGDKREYTDKLIF
CDR3nt: TGTGCCTGTGACACCGTGGGGGATAAAAGGGAGTACACCGATAAACTCATCTTT

d_gene: .
abundance: .
j_gene: TRDJ1
v_gene: TRDV2
CDR3aa: CACDLLLPTGGTADKLIF
CDR3nt: TGTGCCTGTGACCTTTTACTTCCCACTGGTGGGACGGCCGATAAACTCATCTTT

d_gene: .
abundance: few
j_gene: TRDJ1
v_gene: TRDV2
CDR3aa: CACDNIEGEGGDKLIF
CDR3nt: TGTGCCTGTGACAACATCGAGGGCGAAGGGGGCGATAAACTCATCTTT

d_gene: .
abundance: large
j_gene: TRDJ1
v_gene: TRDV2
CDR3aa: CACDPLQTTTDKLIF
CDR3nt: TGTGCCTGTGACCCCCTCCAAACCACGACCGATAAACTCATCTTT

d_gene: .
abundance: .
j_gene: TRDJ1
v_gene: TRDV2
CDR3aa: CACDTILPTDGTGTDKLIF
CDR3nt: TGTGCCTGTGACACTATACTTCCGACTGACGGTACTGGCACCGATAAACTCATCTTT

d_gene: .
abundance: few
j_gene: TRDJ1
v_gene: TRDV2
CDR3aa: CACAALQLGSRTDKLIF
CDR3nt: TGTGCCTGTGCGGCCCTTCAGCTGGGATCGCGCACCGATAAACTCATCTTT

d_gene: TRDD3
abundance: .
j_gene: TRDJ3
v_gene: TRDV2
CDR3aa: CACDSTGGHLGSCDTRPMFF
CDR3nt: TGTGCCTGCGACAGTACTGGGGGACACCTTGGCTCCTGTGACACCCGACCGATGTTTTTC

d_gene: TRDD3
abundance: medium-sized
j_gene: TRDJ2
v_gene: TRDV2
CDR3aa: CACDTVGDASTLTAQLFF
CDR3nt: TGTGCCTGTGACACCGTGGGGGACGCATCAACTTTGACAGCACAACTCTTCTTT

d_gene: .
abundance: .
j_gene: TRDJ1
v_gene: TRDV2
CDR3aa: CACDTVTLRGGRDKLIF
CDR3nt: TGTGCCTGTGACACCGTGACCCTACGGGGAGGAAGGGATAAACTCATCTTT

d_gene: TRDD3
abundance: large
j_gene: TRDJ3
v_gene: TRDV2
CDR3aa: CACDTINLGDTSSWDTRQMFF
CDR3nt: TGTGCCTGTGACACTATTAATCTGGGGGATACGAGTTCCTGGGACACCCGACAGATGTTTTTC

d_gene: TRDD3
abundance: large
j_gene: TRDJ1
v_gene: TRDV2
CDR3aa: CACDVLGDPYTDKLIF
CDR3nt: TGTGCCTGTGACGTACTGGGGGACCCTTACACCGATAAACTCATCTTT

d_gene: TRDD3
abundance: .
j_gene: TRDJ1
v_gene: TRDV2
CDR3aa: CACDTVTGLGDTRTDKLIF
CDR3nt: TGTGCCTGTGACACCGTAACGGGTCTGGGGGATACGAGGACCGATAAACTCATCTTT

d_gene: TRDD3
abundance: few
j_gene: TRDJ1
v_gene: TRDV2
CDR3aa: CACDSLGDTDYTDKLIF
CDR3nt: TGTGCCTGTGACAGCCTGGGGGATACGGACTACACCGATAAACTCATCTTT

d_gene: TRDD3
abundance: few
j_gene: TRDJ3
v_gene: TRDV2
CDR3aa: CACDSTGGSWDTRQMFF
CDR3nt: TGTGCCTGTGACAGTACTGGGGGATCCTGGGACACCCGACAGATGTTTTTC

d_gene: .
abundance: .
j_gene: TRDJ1
v_gene: TRDV2
CDR3aa: CACDTLSWGTEDTDKLIF
CDR3nt: TGTGCCTGTGACACGCTCTCGTGGGGCACCGAGGACACCGATAAACTCATCTTT

d_gene: TRDD3
abundance: .
j_gene: TRDJ3
v_gene: TRDV2
CDR3aa: CACGTATGGSDFSSWDTRQMFF
CDR3nt: TGTGCCTGTGGCACCGCTACTGGGGGATCTGACTTTAGCTCCTGGGACACCCGACAGATGTTTTTC

d_gene: .
abundance: .
j_gene: TRDJ3
v_gene: TRDV2
CDR3aa: CACDTGTGSSWDTRQMFF
CDR3nt: TGTGCCTGTGACACCGGTACTGGAAGCTCCTGGGACACCCGACAGATGTTTTTC

d_gene: TRDD3
abundance: few
j_gene: TRDJ1
v_gene: TRDV2
CDR3aa: CACDKLLGDTPPRYTDKLIF
CDR3nt: TGTGCCTGTGACAAATTACTGGGGGATACTCCCCCCCGGTACACCGATAAACTCATCTTT

d_gene: .
abundance: .
j_gene: TRDJ1
v_gene: TRDV2
CDR3aa: CACDTSFQSPGPASLYTDKLIF
CDR3nt: TGTGCCTGTGACACCTCCTTCCAATCCCCAGGGCCAGCCTCCTTGTACACCGATAAACTCATCTTT

d_gene: TRDD3
abundance: medium-sized
j_gene: TRDJ2
v_gene: TRDV2
CDR3aa: CACDVLGDTAQLFF
CDR3nt: TGTGCCTGTGACGTACTGGGGGATACAGCACAACTCTTCTTT

d_gene: TRDD3
abundance: .
j_gene: TRDJ1
v_gene: TRDV2
CDR3aa: CACDEISGGIRGADKLIF
CDR3nt: TGTGCCTGTGACGAGATCTCTGGGGGGATAAGGGGCGCCGATAAACTCATCTTT

d_gene: .
abundance: medium-sized
j_gene: TRDJ1
v_gene: TRDV2
CDR3aa: CACDTVGGNTDKLIF
CDR3nt: TGTGCCTGTGACACCGTCGGGGGGAACACCGATAAACTCATCTTT

d_gene: .
abundance: .
j_gene: TRDJ1
v_gene: TRDV2
CDR3aa: CACDTVGGPGADKLIF
CDR3nt: TGTGCCTGTGACACCGTGGGGGGACCCGGGGCCGATAAACTCATCTTT

d_gene: .
abundance: few
j_gene: TRDJ1
v_gene: TRDV2
CDR3aa: CACDSVGGRYTDKLIF
CDR3nt: TGTGCCTGTGACAGCGTGGGGGGACGTTACACCGATAAACTCATCTTT

d_gene: TRDD3
abundance: .
j_gene: TRDJ1
v_gene: TRDV2
CDR3aa: CACDTVLGDPDTDKLIF
CDR3nt: TGTGCCTGTGACACTGTGCTGGGGGATCCCGACACCGATAAACTCATCTTT

d_gene: .
abundance: .
j_gene: TRDJ3
v_gene: TRDV2
CDR3aa: CACDTTGGPSSWDTRQMFF
CDR3nt: TGTGCCTGTGACACTACCGGGGGGCCAAGCTCCTGGGACACCCGACAGATGTTTTTC

d_gene: TRDD3
abundance: .
j_gene: TRDJ1
v_gene: TRDV2
CDR3aa: CACDSILGDTAADKLIF
CDR3nt: TGTGCCTGTGACTCGATACTGGGGGATACAGCGGCCGATAAACTCATCTTT

d_gene: .
abundance: .
j_gene: TRDJ1
v_gene: TRDV2
CDR3aa: CACDNMEAFLGDTIDRLIF
CDR3nt: TGTGCCTGTGACAACATGGAGGCCTTCCTGGGCGATACGATCGATAGACTCATCTTT

d_gene: TRDD3
abundance: medium-sized
j_gene: TRDJ3
v_gene: TRDV2
CDR3aa: CACDRTGGGTSNTVSWDTRQMFF
CDR3nt: TGTGCCTGTGACCGGACTGGGGGAGGAACCTCCAACACCGTCTCCTGGGACACCCGACAGATGTTTTTC

d_gene: TRDD3
abundance: .
j_gene: TRDJ1
v_gene: TRDV2
CDR3aa: CACDLLNPPTGGLDADTLIF
CDR3nt: TGTGCCTGTGACTTACTGAATCCACCTACTGGGGGACTTGACGCCGATACACTCATCTTT

d_gene: TRDD3
abundance: few
j_gene: TRDJ1
v_gene: TRDV2
CDR3aa: CACDPLPTGGYWGTHTDKLIF
CDR3nt: TGTGCCTGTGACCCCCTCCCTACTGGGGGATACTGGGGGACCCACACCGATAAACTCATCTTT

d_gene: TRDD3
abundance: .
j_gene: TRDJ1
v_gene: TRDV2
CDR3aa: CACDGLGDTVGDTDKLIF
CDR3nt: TGTGCCTGTGATGGACTGGGGGATACGGTGGGGGATACCGATAAACTCATCTTT

d_gene: .
abundance: .
j_gene: TRDJ1
v_gene: TRDV2
CDR3aa: CACDRVGTPTYKLIF
CDR3nt: TGTGCCTGTGACAGAGTGGGGACTCCCACCTATAAACTCATCTTT

d_gene: TRDD3
abundance: .
j_gene: TRDJ1
v_gene: TRDV2
CDR3aa: CACDTVMGDTLTTDKLIF
CDR3nt: TGTGCCTGTGACACCGTTATGGGGGATACGCTGACCACCGATAAACTCATCTTT

d_gene: .
abundance: .
j_gene: TRDJ1
v_gene: TRDV2
CDR3aa: CACDPLSRFEGIQYTDKLIF
CDR3nt: TGTGCCTGTGACCCCCTATCGCGGTTCGAGGGGATTCAGTACACCGATAAACTCATCTTT

d_gene: TRDD3
abundance: .
j_gene: TRDJ1
v_gene: TRDV2
CDR3aa: CACDSMLPPLGDNNDKLIF
CDR3nt: TGTGCCTGTGACTCAATGCTTCCTCCACTGGGGGATAACAACGATAAACTCATCTTT

d_gene: TRDD3
abundance: large
j_gene: TRDJ1
v_gene: TRDV2
CDR3aa: CACSGLTGGYAEDDKLIF
CDR3nt: TGTGCCTGTTCCGGGCTGACTGGGGGATACGCGGAGGACGATAAACTCATCTTT

d_gene: TRDD3
abundance: medium-sized
j_gene: TRDJ1
v_gene: TRDV2
CDR3aa: CACDTVTGGYAGSITDKLIF
CDR3nt: TGTGCCTGTGACACCGTTACTGGGGGATACGCGGGATCCATCACCGATAAACTCATCTTT

d_gene: .
abundance: .
j_gene: TRDJ3
v_gene: TRDV2
CDR3aa: CACDTEGLNLGIHASWATRQMFF
CDR3nt: TGTGCCTGTGACACCGAGGGACTGAACTTGGGGATCCATGCCTCCTGGGCCACCCGACAGATGTTTTTC

d_gene: TRDD3
abundance: .
j_gene: TRDJ1
v_gene: TRDV2
CDR3aa: CACDTLSTGGYSNTDKLIF
CDR3nt: TGTGCCTGTGACACTCTCAGTACTGGGGGATACTCGAACACCGATAAACTCATCTTT

d_gene: TRDD3
abundance: .
j_gene: TRDJ3
v_gene: TRDV2
CDR3aa: CACDSTGGPSSWDTRQMFF
CDR3nt: TGTGCCTGTGACAGTACTGGGGGACCCAGCTCCTGGGACACCCGACAGATGTTTTTC

d_gene: TRDD3
abundance: few
j_gene: TRDJ1
v_gene: TRDV2
CDR3aa: CACHPLGDPYTDKLIF
CDR3nt: TGTGCCTGCCACCCTCTGGGGGATCCGTACACCGATAAACTCATCTTT

d_gene: TRDD3
abundance: .
j_gene: TRDJ1
v_gene: TRDV2
CDR3aa: CACDALLGDTGDKLIF
CDR3nt: TGTGCCTGTGACGCATTACTGGGGGATACGGGCGATAAACTCATCTTT

d_gene: TRDD3
abundance: few
j_gene: TRDJ1
v_gene: TRDV2
CDR3aa: CACDTLGDKGNTDKLIF
CDR3nt: TGTGCCTGTGACACCTTGGGGGATAAGGGGAACACCGATAAACTCATCTTT

d_gene: .
abundance: medium-sized
j_gene: TRDJ1
v_gene: TRDV2
CDR3aa: CACDTVSGGEPYTDKLIF
CDR3nt: TGTGCCTGTGACACCGTGTCCGGGGGGGAACCGTACACCGATAAACTCATCTTT

d_gene: TRDD3
abundance: few
j_gene: TRDJ1
v_gene: TRDV2
CDR3aa: CACDTIPGAGGSWSDKLIF
CDR3nt: TGTGCCTGTGACACCATCCCTGGTGCTGGGGGATCCTGGTCCGATAAACTCATCTTT

d_gene: TRDD3
abundance: few
j_gene: TRDJ1
v_gene: TRDV2
CDR3aa: CACDTLTGGTEYTDKLIF
CDR3nt: TGTGCCTGTGACACCTTAACTGGGGGAACTGAGTACACCGATAAACTCATCTTT

d_gene: TRDD3
abundance: .
j_gene: TRDJ2
v_gene: TRDV2
CDR3aa: CACDVLGATAQLFF
CDR3nt: TGTGCCTGTGACGTACTGGGGGCTACAGCACAACTCTTCTTT